One TCR beta chain is described in this entry. Its antigen is unknown. Nothing much larger sits one base from this clone, and base qualities are not available. The CDR3 spans 15 residues, from the cysteine through the phenylalanine. Just CDR3 DNA is preserved here, 45 bases in frame from base 1. As encoded in the germline V gene, CDR1 is MDHEN while CDR2 is SYDVKM. V and J are trimmed by 6 bases and 4 bases, and the gene matches miss 5 bases of the junction. The sample comes from a study of blood T cells in healthy people across ages (dated by TCRdb to the mid-2010s). In the study overall: In model experiments, template switching captured roughly one uniquely barcoded TCR beta cDNA molecule for every two T cells. Age-related changes in TCR beta repertoire diversity were measured in the study by deep sequencing normalized with unique cDNA molecular identifiers. Donors were grouped into four age groups: young (average 16 years), middle-aged (39), aged (around 60) and long-lived (around 82). To avoid experimental bias, donors of different ages were distributed randomly across sequencing lanes. For two donors (one aged 18 to 30 and one aged 80 or older), the study analyzed two additional independent replicas of 1 million unique cDNA reads from the same blood draw. The research as a whole found: Compared with the aged group, more naive CD4+ T cells, fewer expanded clones and increased TCR diversity were shown by the long-lived group, suggesting age selection. As age increased, observed TCR beta diversity per million T cells dropped in a roughly linear way, and a significant reduction was already evident by age about 40. Conclusive comparison of naive and antigen-experienced compartments was prevented by the profiling of bulk unsorted PBMCs. Observed TCR beta diversity correlated strongly with the percentage of naive T cells measured by flow cytometry. Total diversity estimates from one million sequenced T cells were considered lower bounds and underestimates. The CMV infection status of donors was not known, potentially confounding age-related changes in expanded clonotypes.

Receptors were amplified or captured by 5' RACE. Sequenced using an Illumina HiSeq 2500. A second about 6 to 11 cycle PCR used a sample-barcoded 5' primer and a J-beta primer mix. A unique molecular identifier was introduced onto each TCR beta cDNA molecule by a template-switch 5' adaptor carrying 12 random nucleotides. Each sample yielded at least 2.5 million CDR3-containing paired-end reads. The Mint cDNA synthesis kit, primed by a TRBC-specific oligonucleotide, was used to synthesize first-strand cDNA from all RNA. Following uracil-DNA glycosylase treatment, a first 18-cycle PCR with universal primers M1SS and BC2_uni_R was performed on all cDNA. In the paper's pipeline: For normalization, 1 million high-quality reads were randomly selected from each sample, with every read carrying a distinct molecular identifier. Instead of being binned into consensus sequences, reads that shared molecular identifiers were thrown out. MiTCR, run with a Q25 quality threshold and the strictest error-elimination algorithm, handled CDR3 identification, clonotype clustering and error correction. A nonparametric unseen species model with Euler transformation was used to estimate lower-bound total TCR beta diversity. TCRdb cleaned the public reads at Q25 with fastp, built clones with MiXCR and kept in-frame beta chains. When rows share a CDR3 protein, they turn into one entry using the most common DNA and genes. These V and J calls derive from TCRdb rather than the authors' analysis. This sample holds under 800,000 distinct CDR3 sequences; roughly 41% were observed only once. Of the sample, less than 25% is held by the ten largest clones.

The donors were about 40 Caucasian individuals from Russia, aged 6 to 90 years, who were systemically healthy. Each donor gave ten milliliters of peripheral blood, drawn into EDTA-treated Vacutainer tubes. Ficoll-Paque density-gradient centrifugation was used to isolate PBMCs, with at least 7 million obtained per sample. Trizol reagent was used to extract total RNA from the PBMCs, yielding at least 6 micrograms per sample. For every donor, an aliquot of PBMCs went through flow cytometry to measure the percentages of naive CD45RAhigh/CD27high T cells. Recombination joined TRBV28 with TRBJ2-7, with 14 central nucleotides matching TRBD2. The sequenced sample consisted of blood. This receptor was identified in a woman aged 55-70 years in good health. The CDR3 has the sequence CASSGTSGGLYEQYF. The nucleotide sequence reads as follows: TGTGCCAGCAGCGGGACTAGCGGGGGTTTGTACGAGCAGTACTTC.